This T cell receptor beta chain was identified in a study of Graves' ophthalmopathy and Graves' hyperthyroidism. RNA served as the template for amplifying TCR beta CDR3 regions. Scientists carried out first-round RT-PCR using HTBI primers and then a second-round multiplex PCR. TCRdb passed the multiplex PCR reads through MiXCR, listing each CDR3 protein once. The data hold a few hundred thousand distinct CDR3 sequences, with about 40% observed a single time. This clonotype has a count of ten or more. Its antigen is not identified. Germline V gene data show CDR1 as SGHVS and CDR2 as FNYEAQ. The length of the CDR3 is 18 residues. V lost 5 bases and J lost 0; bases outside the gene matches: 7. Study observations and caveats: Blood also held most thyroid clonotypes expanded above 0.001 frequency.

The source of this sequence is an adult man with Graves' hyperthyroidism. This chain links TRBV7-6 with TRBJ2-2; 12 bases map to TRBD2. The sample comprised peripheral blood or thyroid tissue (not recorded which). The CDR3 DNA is TGTGCCAGCAGCCCCCGACTAGCGGGAGATTCGAACACCGGGGAGCTGTTTTTT. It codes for CASSPRLAGDSNTGELFF.